One and the same sample provided the 13 T cell receptor beta chains below, sequenced in a study of CD8 T cells in Susac syndrome. Random hexamers primed reverse transcription of roughly 0.5 to 1 ug RNA. TCRdb reprocessed the immunoSEQ multiplex PCR reads via MiXCR and lists one record per CDR3 protein. The profile shows roughly 150,000 distinct CDR3 sequences, approximately 96% of them singletons. The sequenced sample consisted of CD4+ T cells from PBMCs. These receptors originate from a human donor with Susac syndrome.

This chain connects TRBV27 to TRBJ1-2, with D uncertain. Germline CDR1 MNHEY, CDR2 SMNVEV (reference sequence). The CDR3 spans 14 residues. Trimming stripped 6 bases from V and 5 bases from J, with 16 bases between. CDR3 region: CASSPSSIVYGYTF. DNA for the CDR3: TGTGCCAGCAGCCCCTCGTCCATAGTGTATGGCTACACCTTC.

Concerning this clonotype itself: One junction end does not reproduce the germline sequence, and a read error may be involved. The chain carries TRBV18 and TRBJ1-2; weak D call: TRBD1 (6 bases). CDR3 length: 13 amino acids. Germline values: CDR1 KGHSH, CDR2 LQKENI. The CDR3 here is CASSPQGLLGYTF. The CDR3, as DNA: TGTGCCAGCTCCCCACAGGGCCTCCTCGGCTACACCTTC.

The CDR3 spells CAIAVQGAYEQYF. The CDR3 bases are TGTGCCATCGCCGTCCAGGGGGCCTACGAGCAGTACTTC. J is TRBJ2-7 and V is TRBV10-3; 7 bases agree with TRBD1. The length of the CDR3 is 13 residues. Germline trimming cut 8 bases from V and 2 bases from J; bases unmatched to any gene: 6. The germline V gene encodes CDR1 ENHRY and CDR2 SYGVKD.

In this sample, this clonotype turned up once. This chain links TRBV19 with TRBJ2-1; D is ambiguous. The ends were cut back, 3 bases at V and 7 bases at J, with 10 bases in the middle. The CDR3 is 13 amino acids. CDR1 and CDR2 from the germline V gene are LNHDA and SQIVND (reference sequence). Written as DNA, the CDR3 is TGTGCCAGTAGTATCCCTGAGGCAAATGAGCAGTTCTTC. It encodes CASSIPEANEQFF.

V is TRBV3-1 and J is TRBJ2-5; tentatively, D is TRBD1 or TRBD2 (6 bases each). The CDR3 consists of 16 residues. Trimming took 2 bases from V and 5 from J, leaving 18 bases between them. CDR1 is LGHDT and CDR2 is YNNKEL in the germline V gene (reference sequence). CDR3: CASSQTPGGRMETQYF. The DNA for the CDR3 is TGTGCCAGCAGCCAAACGCCTGGGGGGCGGATGGAGACCCAGTACTTC.

This chain joins TRBV7-2 and TRBJ1-5; TRBD1 is a possible D gene (5 bases). The CDR3 contains 13 residues. The germline V gene has CDR1 SGHTA and CDR2 FQGNSA. Trimming stripped 5 bases from V and 6 bases from J, with 11 bases between. CDR3 sequence reads: CASSTQGPQPQHF. CDR3 sequence (DNA): TGTGCCAGCAGCACGCAGGGTCCTCAGCCCCAGCATTTT.

J is TRBJ1-6 and V is TRBV12-3 or TRBV12-4; 8 nucleotides match TRBD1. With V trimmed by 5 bases and J by 10 bases, 10 bases remained unmatched. CDR3 length: 15 amino acids. CDR3 sequence (DNA): TGTGCCAGCAGTAAACCGGGGACAGGTGGCTCACCCCTCCACTTT. This sequence encodes CASSKPGTGGSPLHF.

This sequence joins TRBV12-3 or TRBV12-4 and TRBJ1-6, with D unclear. V was shortened by 4 bases and J by 9 bases, with 10 bases between the two germline ends. There are 13 residues in the CDR3. CDR3 sequence reads: CASSWQWGSPLHF. The CDR3 bases are TGTGCCAGCAGTTGGCAGTGGGGTTCACCCCTCCACTTT.

The J gene is TRBJ1-5, the V gene TRBV25-1, with D hard to call. Trimming cost V 2 bases and J 3 bases, with 8 bases left between them. Germline CDR1 reads MGHDK; CDR2 reads SYGVNS. The CDR3 has 14 amino acids. DNA of the CDR3: TGTGCCAGCAGTGAAGCGAAGGTCAATCAGCCCCAGCATTTT. Translated, it gives CASSEAKVNQPQHF. The whole variable domain, remainder taken from reference TRBV25-1 and TRBJ1-5, is EADIYQTPRYLVIGTGKKITLECSQTMGHDKMYWYQQDPGMELHLIHYSYGVNSTEKGDLSSESTVSRIRTEHFPLTLESARPSHTSQYLCASSEAKVNQPQHFGDGTRLSIL.

V usage is TRBV4-3 and J usage is TRBJ1-6, with a weak D call TRBD1 (5 bases). The V gene lost 0 bases and the J gene lost 6 bases, with 12 bases spanning the gap. Germline V gives CDR1 LGHNA, CDR2 YSLEER. CDR3 length: 16 amino acids. CDR3 nucleotides: TGCGCCAGCAGCCAAGATGTTTCGCAGGGTAATTCACCCCTCCACTTT. Residues: CASSQDVSQGNSPLHF.

This sequence joins TRBV15 and TRBJ2-5; 7 bases line up with TRBD2. The CDR3 length is 15 residues. With V trimmed by 3 bases and J by 1 base, 5 bases remained unmatched. Germline V CDR1 and CDR2: LNHNV, YYDKDF (reference sequence). CDR3 nucleotide sequence: TGTGCCACCAGCAGTTACAGCGGGACCCAAGAGACCCAGTACTTC. As protein: CATSSYSGTQETQYF.

The rearrangement links TRBV4-1 to TRBJ1-2; no reliable D call. V gave up 0 bases and J gave up 0 bases, with 8 bases separating them. Germline V gene lookup returns CDR1 MGHRA and CDR2 YSYEKL. This CDR3 has 15 residues. CDR3 sequence (DNA): TGCGCCAGCAGCCAAGAGGTTACGGCTAACTATGGCTACACCTTC. Its protein product is CASSQEVTANYGYTF.

V is TRBV4-3 and J is TRBJ2-3; D assignment may be TRBD1 or TRBD2 (5 bases each). This CDR3 has 15 amino acids. From germline, CDR1 is LGHNA and CDR2 YSLEER. V lost 1 base and J 6 bases, leaving 14 bases between the germline ends. CDR3 sequence (DNA): TGCGCCAGCAGCCAAGGGGCCCGGGGCGCCGATACGCAGTATTTT. Translated, it gives CASSQGARGADTQYF.